This T cell receptor beta chain was found in a study of blood T cell repertoires in COVID-19. This CDR3 has 15 amino acids. V lost 7 bases and J lost 5; bases outside the gene matches: 11. The germline gives CDR1 SGHAT, CDR2 FQDESV (reference sequence). As handled by the study authors: Using reference gene primer amplification, nucleated cell counts were estimated. Using immunoSEQ multiplex PCR, the repertoire was profiled, and TCRdb retains in-frame clones only, with some absent. V, J and clone size derive from that table, while D and trimming were established from the DNA sequence. The top ten hold approximately 7% of the sample, which has 170,000 or so clones, about 86% seen once.

This chain links TRBV11-1 with TRBJ1-5, with 7 bases matching TRBD1. The sample taken for sequencing was peripheral blood. The sequence derives from a man aged 50 to 59 with active or convalescent COVID-19. The CDR3 DNA follows: TGTGCCAGCATTAGGGGTACAGGGGAAGATCAGCCCCAGCATTTT. Amino acid sequence: CASIRGTGEDQPQHF.